This TCR beta chain was obtained from a study of patients and donors after allogeneic stem cell transplantation. TCRdb processed the RT-PCR reads anew with MiXCR; each CDR3 protein has one entry. The data hold hundreds of thousands of distinct CDR3 sequences, with 16% observed a single time. This clonotype was detected only a few times. CDR1 is SQVTM and CDR2 is ANQGSEA in the germline V gene. The V end was cut by 7 bases, the J end by 2 bases, with 15 bases between. This CDR3 is built from 14 residues. Sequenced sample: blood, either unsorted or a sorted T cell fraction (not recorded which). The chain carries TRBV29-1 and TRBJ2-4; D may be TRBD1 (5 bases). The TCR comes from a human donor who was either an allogeneic HSCT recipient or a stem cell or donor lymphocyte infusion donor (not recorded which). It is not recorded whose cells these are; they may come from a transplant donor. The CDR3 spells CSGQGKGTKNIQYF. The CDR3 bases are TGCAGCGGTCAAGGGAAGGGGACCAAAAACATTCAGTACTTC.